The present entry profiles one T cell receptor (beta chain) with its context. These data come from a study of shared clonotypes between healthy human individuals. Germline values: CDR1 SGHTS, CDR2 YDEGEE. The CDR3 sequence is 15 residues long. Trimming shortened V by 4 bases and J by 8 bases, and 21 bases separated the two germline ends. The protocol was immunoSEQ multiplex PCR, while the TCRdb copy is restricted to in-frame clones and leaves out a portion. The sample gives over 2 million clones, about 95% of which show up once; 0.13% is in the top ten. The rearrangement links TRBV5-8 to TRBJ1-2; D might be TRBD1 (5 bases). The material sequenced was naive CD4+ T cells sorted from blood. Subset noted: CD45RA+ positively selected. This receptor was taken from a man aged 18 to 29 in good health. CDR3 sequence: CASSISGTVPGGYTF. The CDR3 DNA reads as TGTGCCAGCAGCATCTCCGGGACGGTACCGGGAGGCTACACCTTC.